A selection of T cell receptor beta chains follows, all from one sample in a study of cytomegalovirus exposure and HLA in healthy donors. Using immunoSEQ multiplex PCR, the repertoire was profiled, and TCRdb retains in-frame clones only, with some absent. The sample yields 150,000 to 200,000 clones, about 80% seen once. Sequencing used PBMCs. The receptors shown here come from a woman aged 45-60 years in good health and CMV-seropositive. The CDR3 runs from the conserved cysteine through the conserved F or W. D genes are given only for firm matches. Clone sizes are given selectively: once, few, many, or a class where the clone is expanded.

abundance: once
j_gene: TRBJ1-1
v_gene: TRBV10-3
d_gene: .
CDR3aa: CAISDYGRNTEAFF
CDR3nt: TGTGCCATCAGTGATTACGGTCGAAACACTGAAGCTTTCTTT

abundance: .
j_gene: TRBJ2-2
v_gene: TRBV27
d_gene: .
CDR3aa: CASSFIVGAGELFF
CDR3nt: TGTGCCAGCAGTTTTATAGTAGGGGCCGGGGAGCTGTTTTTT

abundance: few
j_gene: TRBJ1-1
v_gene: TRBV19
d_gene: .
CDR3aa: CASSIGRLNTEAFF
CDR3nt: TGTGCCAGTAGTATTGGCAGGCTGAACACTGAAGCTTTCTTT

abundance: .
j_gene: TRBJ1-5
v_gene: TRBV2
d_gene: TRBD1
CDR3aa: CATNPGGAGNQPQHF
CDR3nt: TGTGCCACCAATCCAGGGGGCGCGGGCAATCAGCCCCAGCATTTT

abundance: .
j_gene: TRBJ1-5
v_gene: TRBV19
d_gene: .
CDR3aa: CASSIDPRVGSSNQPQHF
CDR3nt: TGTGCCAGTAGTATAGATCCACGTGTGGGGAGTAGCAATCAGCCCCAGCATTTT

abundance: once
j_gene: TRBJ2-7
v_gene: TRBV29-1
d_gene: .
CDR3aa: CSVAGLGTFSYEQYF
CDR3nt: TGCAGCGTGGCGGGGCTAGGGACTTTCTCCTACGAGCAGTACTTC

abundance: .
j_gene: TRBJ1-2
v_gene: TRBV5-8
d_gene: TRBD1
CDR3aa: CASSSGTGMDYGYTF
CDR3nt: TGTGCCAGCAGCTCCGGGACAGGGATGGACTATGGCTACACCTTC

abundance: once
j_gene: TRBJ1-2
v_gene: TRBV7-9
d_gene: .
CDR3aa: CASSLDSSRSNYGYTF
CDR3nt: TGTGCCAGCAGCTTAGATTCATCGAGGAGTAACTATGGCTACACCTTC

abundance: few
j_gene: TRBJ2-3
v_gene: TRBV7-2
d_gene: TRBD2
CDR3aa: CASSLAASGGADTQYF
CDR3nt: TGTGCCAGCAGCTTAGCGGCTAGCGGGGGGGCAGATACGCAGTATTTT

abundance: .
j_gene: TRBJ2-5
v_gene: TRBV7-2
d_gene: TRBD2
CDR3aa: CASSLAGGFETQYF
CDR3nt: TGTGCCAGCAGCTTAGCCGGGGGGTTTGAGACCCAGTACTTC

abundance: .
j_gene: TRBJ1-6
v_gene: TRBV7-1
d_gene: TRBD1
CDR3aa: CASSSQPKSGQGPARWMASPLHF
CDR3nt: TGTGCCAGCAGCTCGCAACCCAAGTCGGGACAGGGGCCAGCGAGGTGGATGGCGTCACCCCTCCACTTT

abundance: .
j_gene: TRBJ2-7
v_gene: TRBV28
d_gene: .
CDR3aa: CASSSVLGGSYEQYF
CDR3nt: TGTGCCAGCAGTTCCGTTTTAGGGGGCTCCTACGAGCAGTACTTC

abundance: .
j_gene: TRBJ2-7
v_gene: TRBV30
d_gene: .
CDR3aa: CAWTGNSYEQYF
CDR3nt: TGTGCCTGGACGGGGAACTCCTACGAGCAGTACTTC

abundance: .
j_gene: TRBJ2-7
v_gene: TRBV28
d_gene: .
CDR3aa: CASHKGGARTYEQYF
CDR3nt: TGTGCCAGCCATAAGGGGGGGGCGCGTACCTACGAGCAGTACTTC

abundance: .
j_gene: TRBJ2-1
v_gene: TRBV2
d_gene: .
CDR3aa: CASSAMGGRVKGEQFF
CDR3nt: TGTGCCAGCAGCGCGATGGGGGGACGAGTCAAGGGTGAGCAGTTCTTC

abundance: .
j_gene: TRBJ2-5
v_gene: TRBV5-5
d_gene: .
CDR3aa: CASSLSQGLETQYF
CDR3nt: TGTGCCAGCAGCTTGAGTCAGGGGTTAGAGACCCAGTACTTC

abundance: many
j_gene: TRBJ1-5
v_gene: TRBV2
d_gene: .
CDR3aa: CASSDFDRDQPQHF
CDR3nt: TGTGCCAGCAGTGATTTCGACCGGGATCAGCCCCAGCATTTT

abundance: few
j_gene: TRBJ1-2
v_gene: TRBV5-1
d_gene: .
CDR3aa: CASSPLPGGDSSYTF
CDR3nt: TGCGCCAGCAGCCCTCTCCCAGGCGGGGACTCCAGCTACACCTTC

abundance: .
j_gene: TRBJ1-2
v_gene: TRBV4-3
d_gene: .
CDR3aa: CASSQSFNRAYGYTF
CDR3nt: TGCGCCAGCAGCCAAAGTTTTAACAGGGCCTATGGCTACACCTTC

abundance: .
j_gene: TRBJ1-5
v_gene: TRBV15
d_gene: .
CDR3aa: CATSRDAGGEQPQHF
CDR3nt: TGTGCCACCAGCAGAGATGCGGGGGGCGAGCAGCCCCAGCATTTT

abundance: .
j_gene: TRBJ1-1
v_gene: TRBV5-1
d_gene: .
CDR3aa: CASSGDGTLNTEAFF
CDR3nt: TGCGCCAGCAGCGGGGACGGGACATTAAACACTGAAGCTTTCTTT

abundance: once
j_gene: TRBJ2-3
v_gene: TRBV11-2
d_gene: TRBD2
CDR3aa: CASSSKRAWGGITDTQYF
CDR3nt: TGTGCCAGCAGCTCCAAGAGGGCGTGGGGGGGGATCACAGATACGCAGTATTTT

abundance: .
j_gene: TRBJ2-7
v_gene: TRBV6-5
d_gene: .
CDR3aa: CASSYSKTGYEQYF
CDR3nt: TGTGCCAGCAGTTACTCGAAAACCGGTTACGAGCAGTACTTC

abundance: .
j_gene: TRBJ1-5
v_gene: TRBV19
d_gene: TRBD1
CDR3aa: CASQARGLGNQPQHF
CDR3nt: TGTGCCAGTCAAGCCAGGGGGCTGGGCAATCAGCCCCAGCATTTT

abundance: .
j_gene: TRBJ1-2
v_gene: TRBV10-3
d_gene: .
CDR3aa: CAINGGAGRDGYTF
CDR3nt: TGTGCCATCAACGGCGGGGCAGGGAGAGATGGCTACACCTTC

abundance: .
j_gene: TRBJ2-7
v_gene: TRBV6-5
d_gene: TRBD1
CDR3aa: CASSYSTGTGSYEQYF
CDR3nt: TGTGCCAGCAGTTACTCGACCGGGACAGGGAGCTACGAGCAGTACTTC

abundance: .
j_gene: TRBJ1-4
v_gene: TRBV10-2
d_gene: .
CDR3aa: CASTLGGLEKLFF
CDR3nt: TGCGCCAGCACCCTAGGAGGGTTGGAAAAACTGTTTTTT

abundance: .
j_gene: TRBJ1-5
v_gene: TRBV7-3
d_gene: .
CDR3aa: CASSLAVGQPQHF
CDR3nt: TGTGCCAGCAGCTTAGCAGTTGGCCAGCCCCAGCATTTT

abundance: few
j_gene: TRBJ2-3
v_gene: TRBV5-1
d_gene: .
CDR3aa: CASSLAGSTDTQYF
CDR3nt: TGCGCCAGCAGCTTGGCAGGGAGCACAGATACGCAGTATTTT

abundance: .
j_gene: TRBJ2-3
v_gene: TRBV4-1
d_gene: .
CDR3aa: CASSQGDRAGDTQYF
CDR3nt: TGCGCCAGCAGCCAAGGAGACCGGGCGGGAGATACGCAGTATTTT

abundance: few
j_gene: TRBJ1-1
v_gene: TRBV5-6
d_gene: .
CDR3aa: CASSLLGHTIPMNTEAFF
CDR3nt: TGTGCCAGCAGCTTGTTGGGACATACTATACCCATGAACACTGAAGCTTTCTTT

abundance: .
j_gene: TRBJ1-3
v_gene: TRBV4-2
d_gene: .
CDR3aa: CASSQGTRGNTIYF
CDR3nt: TGTGCCAGCAGCCAGGGTACGCGGGGAAACACCATATATTTT

abundance: .
j_gene: TRBJ2-1
v_gene: TRBV9
d_gene: TRBD2
CDR3aa: CASSVLAGASSYNEQFF
CDR3nt: TGTGCCAGCAGCGTCCTAGCGGGAGCTAGCTCCTACAATGAGCAGTTCTTC

abundance: few
j_gene: TRBJ2-3
v_gene: TRBV2
d_gene: .
CDR3aa: CASLLAVSVDTQYF
CDR3nt: TGTGCCAGCTTGTTGGCAGTTAGCGTGGATACGCAGTATTTT

abundance: .
j_gene: TRBJ1-1
v_gene: TRBV7-9
d_gene: TRBD1
CDR3aa: CASSSGTGRGTEAFF
CDR3nt: TGTGCCAGCAGCTCAGGGACAGGGCGAGGAACTGAAGCTTTCTTT

abundance: .
j_gene: TRBJ2-2
v_gene: TRBV11-1
d_gene: .
CDR3aa: CASSGRGAIGAGELFF
CDR3nt: TGTGCCAGCAGCGGGCGGGGCGCAATTGGGGCCGGGGAGCTGTTTTTT

abundance: .
j_gene: TRBJ2-2
v_gene: TRBV2
d_gene: .
CDR3aa: CASSAAGWTGELFF
CDR3nt: TGTGCCAGCAGTGCGGCAGGGTGGACCGGGGAGCTGTTTTTT

abundance: once
j_gene: TRBJ2-1
v_gene: TRBV7-3
d_gene: TRBD2
CDR3aa: CASSLLASGRYEQFF
CDR3nt: TGTGCCAGCAGCTTATTGGCTAGCGGGAGATATGAGCAGTTCTTC

abundance: .
j_gene: TRBJ2-7
v_gene: TRBV5-4
d_gene: TRBD2
CDR3aa: CASSLSRSSGSPYEQYF
CDR3nt: TGTGCCAGCAGCTTGAGCCGGTCTAGCGGGAGCCCCTACGAGCAGTACTTC

abundance: once
j_gene: TRBJ1-2
v_gene: TRBV2
d_gene: .
CDR3aa: CASSVGGNYGYTF
CDR3nt: TGTGCCAGCAGTGTAGGGGGAAACTATGGCTACACCTTC

abundance: .
j_gene: TRBJ1-3
v_gene: TRBV7-2
d_gene: TRBD1
CDR3aa: CASRFRDRENTIYF
CDR3nt: TGTGCCAGCAGATTCCGGGACAGGGAAAACACCATATATTTT

abundance: .
j_gene: TRBJ2-5
v_gene: TRBV6-1
d_gene: .
CDR3aa: CASSASGLRETQYF
CDR3nt: TGTGCCAGCAGTGCCTCAGGGTTGCGAGAGACCCAGTACTTC

abundance: .
j_gene: TRBJ2-5
v_gene: TRBV6-1
d_gene: TRBD2
CDR3aa: CASREAGGETQYF
CDR3nt: TGTGCCAGCAGGGAAGCGGGAGGAGAGACCCAGTACTTC

abundance: .
j_gene: TRBJ2-7
v_gene: TRBV28
d_gene: .
CDR3aa: CASREGRREQYF
CDR3nt: TGTGCCAGCAGGGAGGGGAGACGCGAGCAGTACTTC

abundance: .
j_gene: TRBJ2-7
v_gene: TRBV5-6
d_gene: TRBD1
CDR3aa: CASSSGNRGGYEQYF
CDR3nt: TGTGCCAGCAGCTCGGGAAACAGGGGCGGGTACGAGCAGTACTTC

abundance: .
j_gene: TRBJ1-1
v_gene: TRBV14
d_gene: .
CDR3aa: CASSQEFVEGSTEAFF
CDR3nt: TGTGCCAGCAGCCAAGAATTCGTGGAGGGGAGCACTGAAGCTTTCTTT

abundance: once
j_gene: TRBJ1-1
v_gene: TRBV18
d_gene: .
CDR3aa: CASSTDRNTEAFF
CDR3nt: TGTGCCAGCTCAACGGACAGGAACACTGAAGCTTTCTTT

abundance: .
j_gene: TRBJ2-3
v_gene: TRBV10-3
d_gene: TRBD2
CDR3aa: CAISEQRGGTDTQYF
CDR3nt: TGTGCCATCAGTGAACAGCGGGGTGGCACAGATACGCAGTATTTT

abundance: few
j_gene: TRBJ2-3
v_gene: TRBV6-1
d_gene: .
CDR3aa: CASSEAGLVTDTQYF
CDR3nt: TGTGCCAGCAGTGAGGCAGGGTTAGTCACAGATACGCAGTATTTT

abundance: .
j_gene: TRBJ1-1
v_gene: TRBV6-6
d_gene: TRBD1
CDR3aa: CASRPEQGNGEAFF
CDR3nt: TGTGCCAGCAGGCCGGAACAGGGGAATGGGGAAGCTTTCTTT

abundance: .
j_gene: TRBJ1-1
v_gene: TRBV9
d_gene: TRBD1
CDR3aa: CASSEGQGSITGTEAFF
CDR3nt: TGTGCCAGCAGCGAGGGACAGGGATCAATAACTGGCACTGAAGCTTTCTTT

abundance: .
j_gene: TRBJ2-7
v_gene: TRBV7-2
d_gene: .
CDR3aa: CASSSFQSYEQYF
CDR3nt: TGTGCCAGCAGCTCATTTCAATCCTACGAGCAGTACTTC

abundance: once
j_gene: TRBJ2-7
v_gene: TRBV28
d_gene: TRBD2
CDR3aa: CASSFSGTSGGYEQYF
CDR3nt: TGTGCCAGCAGTTTCAGTGGGACTAGCGGGGGGTACGAGCAGTACTTC

abundance: .
j_gene: TRBJ1-2
v_gene: TRBV4-1
d_gene: .
CDR3aa: CASSQSPPGDYGYTF
CDR3nt: TGCGCCAGCAGCCAGTCCCCCCCAGGTGACTATGGCTACACCTTC

abundance: .
j_gene: TRBJ1-1
v_gene: TRBV28
d_gene: TRBD1
CDR3aa: CASRPGTGGTEAFF
CDR3nt: TGTGCCAGCAGGCCCGGGACAGGGGGCACTGAAGCTTTCTTT

abundance: .
j_gene: TRBJ2-3
v_gene: TRBV10-3
d_gene: .
CDR3aa: CATRLTPTTSTDTQYF
CDR3nt: TGTGCCACCCGCCTGACGCCTACTACTAGCACAGATACGCAGTATTTT

abundance: .
j_gene: TRBJ1-5
v_gene: TRBV7-2
d_gene: TRBD1
CDR3aa: CASSLSGTGLQPQHF
CDR3nt: TGTGCCAGCAGCTTATCCGGGACAGGGCTTCAGCCCCAGCATTTT

abundance: .
j_gene: TRBJ1-2
v_gene: TRBV27
d_gene: .
CDR3aa: CASSLFGGPYGYTF
CDR3nt: TGTGCCAGCAGTTTATTCGGGGGGCCCTATGGCTACACCTTC

abundance: .
j_gene: TRBJ1-5
v_gene: TRBV29-1
d_gene: .
CDR3aa: CSVELQPNQPQHF
CDR3nt: TGCAGCGTTGAGTTACAGCCTAATCAGCCCCAGCATTTT

abundance: .
j_gene: TRBJ2-3
v_gene: TRBV29-1
d_gene: .
CDR3aa: CSVTGVAASTDTQYF
CDR3nt: TGCAGCGTGACGGGGGTGGCGGCTAGCACAGATACGCAGTATTTT